This TCR beta chain was recorded in a study of blood T cell repertoires in COVID-19. Cohort 3 donors counted as recovered after two negative PCRs, clearance, or resolved symptoms. J lost 8 bases, V lost 0 bases, and 7 bases had no gene match. The CDR3 is made up of 16 amino acids. Per the germline V gene, CDR1 is ENHRY and CDR2 is SYGVKD. Libraries were prepared by immunoSEQ multiplex PCR; TCRdb keeps only in-frame clonotypes and omits some of them. The table lists approximately 250,000 clones, roughly 90% of them singletons. Sequenced material: PBMCs or T cells enriched from blood (not recorded which). The receptor was isolated from a woman younger than 45 who had recovered from COVID-19. The chain recombines TRBV10-3 with TRBJ2-1, with 10 bases lining up with TRBD2. This CDR3 reads CAISESRLAGADEQFF. The CDR3 DNA reads as TGTGCCATCAGTGAGTCGCGGCTAGCGGGAGCGGATGAGCAGTTCTTC.